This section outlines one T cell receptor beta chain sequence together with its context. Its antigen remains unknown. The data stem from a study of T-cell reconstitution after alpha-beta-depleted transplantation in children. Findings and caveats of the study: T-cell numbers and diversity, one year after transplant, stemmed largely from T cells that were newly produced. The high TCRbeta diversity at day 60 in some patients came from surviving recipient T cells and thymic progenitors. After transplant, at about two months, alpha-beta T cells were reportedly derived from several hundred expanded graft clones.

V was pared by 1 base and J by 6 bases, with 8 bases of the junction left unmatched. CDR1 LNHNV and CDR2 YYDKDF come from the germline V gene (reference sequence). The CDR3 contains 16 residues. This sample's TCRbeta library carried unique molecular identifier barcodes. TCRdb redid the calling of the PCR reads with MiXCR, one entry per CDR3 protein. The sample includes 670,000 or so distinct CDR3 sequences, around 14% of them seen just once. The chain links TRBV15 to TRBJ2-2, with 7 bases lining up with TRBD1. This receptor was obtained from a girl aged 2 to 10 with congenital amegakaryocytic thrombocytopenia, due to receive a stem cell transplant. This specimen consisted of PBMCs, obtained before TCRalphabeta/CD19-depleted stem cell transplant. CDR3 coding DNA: TGTGCCACCAGCAGAGCCGACAGGGTATCGGCCGGGGAGCTGTTTTTT. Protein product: CATSRADRVSAGELFF.